Presented here are 31 T cell receptor beta chains from one specimen sequenced in a study of shared clonotypes between healthy human individuals (dated by TCRdb to the early 2020s). Libraries were prepared through the immunoSEQ multiplex PCR assay. Held by TCRdb, this immuneACCESS table contains in-frame sequences only and omits some clones. Under half of the omission traces to an unresolved V gene where checked; the cause of the rest is unknown. The sample contains about 96,000 clones, about half of them found a single time. The top ten hold roughly 16% of the sample. The specimen sequenced was PBMCs. These receptors came from a middle-aged woman in good health. Some clones in this sample may be carry-over from other donors' samples.

The rearrangement uses TRBV5-1 and TRBJ1-4, with TRBD1 matching 8 bases. Germline CDR1 and CDR2: SGHRS and YFSETQ. CDR3 length equals 14 residues. Trimming removed 2 bases from V and 10 bases from J; junction bases left unmatched: 7. The CDR3 reads CASSLQGGPGKLFF. The DNA for the CDR3 is TGCGCCAGCAGCTTACAGGGGGGTCCTGGAAAACTGTTTTTT.

This sequence joins TRBV4-2 and TRBJ2-3, with 10 nucleotides matching TRBD2. Trimming cost V 2 bases and J 2 bases; bases outside gene matches: 4. CDR1 and CDR2 (germline): LGHNA, YNFKEQ. The CDR3 is 16 amino acids. The CDR3 DNA follows: TGTGCCAGCAGCCAACGGACTAGCGGATACACAGATACGCAGTATTTT. Amino acid sequence: CASSQRTSGYTDTQYF.

A single count supports this clone. This chain joins TRBV9 and TRBJ1-1; 8 nucleotides match TRBD1. The CDR3 runs 15 residues. Germline V gene data show CDR1 as SGDLS and CDR2 as YYNGEE. V lost 2 bases, J lost 1 base, and 4 bases stayed unmatched. The CDR3 loop is CASSVTGTGNTEAFF. In DNA form, the CDR3 reads TGTGCCAGCAGCGTGACCGGGACAGGGAACACTGAAGCTTTCTTT.

Details on this clone: A far larger clone is off by one base, so a read error is likely. Other DNA variants within this sample encode the same CDR3. The V and J genes are TRBV20-1 and TRBJ2-7; D not resolved. Germline loops: CDR1 DFQATT, CDR2 SNEGSKA (reference sequence). The CDR3 sequence is 11 residues long. CDR3 sequence (DNA): TGTAGTGCTGAAACTCGCTACGAGCAGTACTTC. Translated: CSAETRYEQYF.

The rearrangement links TRBV27 to TRBJ2-7; the D gene is possibly TRBD2 (5 bases). The CDR3 consists of 15 residues. Between the trimmed V and J ends, which lost 2 bases and 7 bases, there was a span of 18 bases. Germline assignment: CDR1 MNHEY and CDR2 SMNVEV (reference sequence). CDR3: CASSLMSSSPGEQYF. The CDR3 DNA follows: TGTGCCAGCAGTTTAATGTCTAGCTCCCCGGGAGAGCAGTACTTC.

This rearrangement joins TRBV29-1 to TRBJ1-5; tentative D call: TRBD1 (6 bases). Germline CDR1 SQVTM, CDR2 ANQGSEA. The CDR3 is 12 amino acids. V was trimmed by 4 bases and J by 3 bases, leaving 7 bases between them. The CDR3 coding sequence is TGCAGCGTTGGACAGGACAATCAGCCCCAGCATTTT. Its protein is CSVGQDNQPQHF.

In this sample, this clone turned up once. The chain carries TRBV28 and TRBJ1-5, with D hard to call. The CDR3 is 13 amino acids. The V gene's germline CDR1 is MDHEN and CDR2 SYDVKM. V lost 5 bases to trimming and J lost 3 bases, with 8 bases between them. CDR3 residues: CASSLPLNQPQHF. Written as DNA, the CDR3 is TGTGCCAGCAGTCTTCCACTCAATCAGCCCCAGCATTTT.

This clone was recorded many times. V usage is TRBV28 and J usage is TRBJ1-2; 7 nucleotides match TRBD1. The CDR3 contains 17 residues. Germline values: CDR1 MDHEN, CDR2 SYDVKM. Trimming removed 5 bases from V and 6 bases from J; junction bases left unmatched: 18. CDR3 DNA: TGTGCCAGCAGTCCCCATGCGACAGGGTGGTCTTTCAATGGCTACACCTTC. The encoded protein is CASSPHATGWSFNGYTF.

The genes are TRBV30 and TRBJ2-5, with D maybe TRBD2 (5 bases). The J call is in doubt because the DNA end fits TRBJ2-7 better. The CDR3 extends over 12 amino acids. CDR1 GTSNPN and CDR2 SVGIG come from the germline V gene (reference sequence). Written as DNA, the CDR3 is TGTGCCTGGAGCACCGGGACCTACGAGCAGTACTTC. It encodes CAWSTGTYEQYF.

V gene TRBV27 combines with J gene TRBJ1-5; 7 bases match TRBD1. V was clipped by 3 bases and J by 5 bases; unmatched bases: 4. The CDR3 runs 14 residues. CDR1 is MNHEY and CDR2 is SMNVEV in the germline V gene (reference sequence). The CDR3 nucleotides are TGTGCCAGCAGTTTTGTCACAGGGGATCAGCCCCAGCATTTT. Residues: CASSFVTGDQPQHF.

V and J are TRBV7-2 and TRBJ2-5; tentative D call: TRBD2 (6 bases). In germline, CDR1 is SGHTA, CDR2 FQGNSA. The CDR3 loop spans 16 amino acids. Between the trimmed V and J ends, which lost 5 bases and 3 bases, there was a span of 19 bases. This chain's CDR3 is CASSPVWTGREETQYF. CDR3 nucleotide sequence: TGTGCCAGCAGCCCGGTTTGGACCGGGAGAGAAGAGACCCAGTACTTC.

The chain is built from TRBV7-8 and TRBJ2-4, with 9 bases lining up with TRBD2. Germline V gene sequence: CDR1 SGHVS, CDR2 FQNEAQ. Trimming cost V 1 base and J 6 bases; bases outside gene matches: 4. The CDR3 is 15 residues long. CDR3 residues: CASSLVAGARNIQYF. The CDR3 DNA reads as TGTGCCAGCAGCTTAGTAGCGGGGGCGCGAAACATTCAGTACTTC.

The genes are TRBV28 and TRBJ1-1; D unresolved. Germline V lookup: CDR1 MDHEN, CDR2 SYDVKM. The CDR3 loop spans 12 amino acids. Trimming took 1 base from V and 8 from J, leaving 8 bases between them. DNA for the CDR3: TGTGCCAGCAGTTTATTGTGGGAGGAAGCTTTCTTT. This codes for CASSLLWEEAFF.

The chain recombines TRBV7-3 with TRBJ1-2, with D possibly TRBD1 on 5 matching bases. V lost 2 bases to trimming and J lost 7 bases, with 11 bases between them. CDR3 length: 13 residues. Germline CDR1 and CDR2: SGHTA and FQGTGA. The CDR3 loop reads CASSLLGTAGYTF. For the CDR3, the DNA is TGTGCCAGCAGCTTATTAGGGACGGCTGGCTACACCTTC.

V usage is TRBV29-1 and J usage is TRBJ2-2, with 7 bases lining up with TRBD1. Germline CDR1 is SQVTM and CDR2 is ANQGSEA. V was clipped by 7 bases and J by 5 bases; unmatched bases: 10. This CDR3 region has 14 residues. CDR3 DNA sequence: TGCAGCGGACGCAGCGACAGGGTAACCGGGGAGCTGTTTTTT. It translates to CSGRSDRVTGELFF.

The gene calls are TRBV13 and TRBJ1-3; D not certain. This CDR3 has 12 residues. Germline CDR1 reads PRHDT; CDR2 reads FYEKMQ (reference sequence). Trimming took 5 bases from V and 2 from J, leaving 4 bases between them. The CDR3, as DNA: TGTGCCAGCAGCATCGCTGGAAACACCATATATTTT. Translation gives CASSIAGNTIYF.

This clone is medium-sized in the sample. The chain combines TRBV6-4 with TRBJ2-2; 7 bases map to TRBD1. Trimming took 4 bases from V and 3 from J; bases not matched to a gene: 2. CDR3 length equals 14 residues. Germline lookup yields CDR1 MRHNA and CDR2 SNTAGT. The CDR3 reads CASSAGTDTGELFF. As DNA, the CDR3 is TGTGCCAGCAGTGCCGGGACAGACACCGGGGAGCTGTTTTTT.

Written as DNA, the CDR3 is TGTGCCAGCAGCCCCCGAGGCTACAGCTACGAGCAGTACTTC. Translated: CASSPRGYSYEQYF. V is TRBV7-2 and J is TRBJ2-7; D gene unclear. The CDR3 sequence is 14 residues long. Germline loops: CDR1 SGHTA, CDR2 FQGNSA. The V end lost 5 bases, the J end lost 3 bases, and 14 bases lay between the germline ends.

There are many counts of this clone. The chain recombines TRBV27 with TRBJ1-1; D unresolved. Germline V CDR1 and CDR2: MNHEY, SMNVEV (reference sequence). This CDR3 is built from 16 residues. V lost 2 bases, J lost 1 base, and 14 bases lay in between. The CDR3 nucleotides read TGTGCCAGCAGTTTACTCCTAGGACGGCCGAACACTGAAGCTTTCTTT. This sequence encodes CASSLLLGRPNTEAFF.

This clone was seen a handful of times. This chain connects TRBV28 to TRBJ1-5; D remains ambiguous. V shed 3 bases and J shed 4 bases, with 4 bases lying between them. CDR1 and CDR2 (germline): MDHEN, SYDVKM. This CDR3 has 12 amino acids. CDR3 in DNA: TGTGCCAGCAGTTTGTGGAATCAGCCCCAGCATTTT. Residues: CASSLWNQPQHF.

This clone was counted a single time. This clone may be a read error of a much larger clone one base away. The chain couples TRBV27 to TRBJ2-7, with TRBD2 as a possible D gene (5 bases). Germline V gives CDR1 MNHEY, CDR2 SMNVEV (reference sequence). The CDR3 is 14 amino acids. Trimming removed 6 bases from V and 0 bases from J, with 12 bases in between. The CDR3 coding sequence is TGTGCCAGCAGCGAGGGTTTTTACTCCTACGAGCAGTACTTC. Translated: CASSEGFYSYEQYF.

J is TRBJ1-2 and V is TRBV18, with a tentative D call TRBD1 (5 bases). Trimming took off 2 bases at V and 1 base at J, with 8 bases between the two ends. The CDR3 contains 14 residues. CDR1 is KGHSH and CDR2 is LQKENI in the germline V gene. CDR3 nucleotides: TGTGCCAGCTCACCAGTGCAGGGTAACTATGGCTACACCTTC. Translating gives CASSPVQGNYGYTF.

A few counts support this clone. The V gene is TRBV11-2, the J gene TRBJ2-7; tentative D call: TRBD1 (5 bases). Trimming took 5 bases from V and 2 from J, leaving 19 bases between them. The CDR3 loop spans 16 amino acids. CDR1 SGHAT and CDR2 FQNNGV come from the germline V gene. The CDR3, as DNA: TGTGCCAGCAGCCCCCCCTTCCCGCAAGGGGCCTACGAGCAGTACTTC. Residues: CASSPPFPQGAYEQYF.

In its sample, this clone was seen a few times. The chain joins TRBV2 to TRBJ2-5, with 9 bases matching TRBD2. The CDR3 covers 17 residues. Germline CDR1 is SNHLY and CDR2 is FYNNEI. V dropped 6 bases and J dropped 5; count of bases not matched to a gene: 16. CDR3 coding DNA: TGTGCCAGCAGCCTGGCCTTGGGCGGGAGGGTAGGCGAGACCCAGTACTTC. This encodes CASSLALGGRVGETQYF.

This clone showed up just a few times. The V and J genes are TRBV29-1 and TRBJ1-1, with D possibly matching TRBD1 (5 bases). V was shortened by 4 bases and J by 6 bases, with 9 bases between the two germline ends. CDR1 SQVTM and CDR2 ANQGSEA come from the germline V gene. There are 11 residues in the CDR3. The CDR3 DNA sequence: TGCAGCGTTGGCGGGGCAGCTGAAGCTTTCTTT. Protein: CSVGGAAEAFF.

The table lists this clone with many counts. This chain uses TRBV27 with TRBJ2-7, with 11 bases fitting TRBD2. CDR3 length: 14 residues. Germline V CDR1 and CDR2: MNHEY, SMNVEV (reference sequence). V was clipped by 6 bases and J by 2 bases; unmatched bases: 3. CDR3 nucleotide sequence: TGTGCCAGCAGCTGGACTAGCGGGCCCTACGAGCAGTACTTC. Translated, it gives CASSWTSGPYEQYF.

This clone occurred a few times. The chain couples TRBV30 to TRBJ1-5; D remains unclear. V lost 5 bases and J lost 5, with 13 bases in between. The CDR3 is 13 amino acids. The V gene's germline CDR1 is GTSNPN and CDR2 SVGIG (reference sequence). This CDR3 is CAWGGTLDQPQHF. The CDR3, as DNA: TGTGCCTGGGGCGGCACCCTGGATCAGCCCCAGCATTTT.

The CDR3 reads CASSIGTNYGYTF. The DNA for the CDR3 is TGTGCCAGTAGTATCGGGACTAACTATGGCTACACCTTC. The chain employs TRBV19 and TRBJ1-2; the D is unclear. The CDR3 is 13 residues long. The V and J ends lost 3 bases and 0 bases respectively, with 5 bases between them. Germline CDR1 reads LNHDA; CDR2 reads SQIVND (reference sequence).

The chain couples TRBV7-2 to TRBJ2-5, with D possibly being TRBD2 (5 bases). The ends were cut back, 4 bases at V and 5 bases at J, with 17 bases in the middle. This CDR3 has 15 amino acids. Germline CDR1 is SGHTA and CDR2 is FQGNSA. The CDR3 DNA reads TGTGCCAGCAGCTGGACCAGCGGAGTGGGGGAGACCCAGTACTTC. Translating it yields CASSWTSGVGETQYF.

As for this clone: At one end, the junction sequence differs from germline, possibly due to a read error. The rearrangement links TRBV7-9 to TRBJ1-5, with no clear D. The CDR3 runs 13 residues. Germline V gives CDR1 SEHNR, CDR2 FQNEAQ (reference sequence). The CDR3 loop is CASSQDQGQPQHF. As DNA, the CDR3 is TGCGCCAGCAGCCAAGACCAAGGGCAGCCCCAGCATTTT.

This clone showed up just a few times. The rearrangement links TRBV5-4 to TRBJ2-2; possibly TRBD2 for D (5 bases). Trimming took 0 bases from V and 5 from J, leaving 11 bases between them. The V gene's germline CDR1 is SGHNT and CDR2 YYREEE (reference sequence). The CDR3 has 15 residues. The CDR3: CASSLEGRLTGELFF. CDR3 bases: TGTGCCAGCAGCTTGGAGGGTAGACTAACCGGGGAGCTGTTTTTT.